A single sample is the source of the 14 T cell receptor beta chains below, sequenced in a study of T cell changes during pregnancy in multiple sclerosis (dated by TCRdb to about 2019). The library was prepared using the immunoSEQ multiplex PCR assay. The immuneACCESS repertoire file appears here via TCRdb, limited to in-frame rearrangements. These files lack a portion of the clones; in checked studies, under half of the deficit traces to unresolved V genes, and the cause of the others is not known. The sample table lists tens of thousands of clones, more than 90% of them with a count of one. The ten biggest clones cover 2.1% of the sample. Sequenced material: peripheral blood, taken in the second trimester of pregnancy. These receptors all come from a female donor in good health, enrolled as a control in a pregnancy study.

The count of this clone is one. As DNA, the CDR3 is TGTGCCAGCAGCTTAAACAGGGTTCAGCCCCAGCATTTT. Amino acid sequence: CASSLNRVQPQHF. The V call is TRBV7-2, the J call TRBJ1-5; TRBD1 is a possible D gene (6 bases). There are 13 residues in the CDR3. Germline V gives CDR1 SGHTA, CDR2 FQGNSA. V was pared by 2 bases and J by 6 bases, with 8 bases between.

This clone has only one observation. V usage is TRBV11-1 and J usage is TRBJ2-7; 8 nucleotides line up with TRBD1. The CDR3 has 16 residues. V was pared by 4 bases and J by 9 bases, with 17 bases of the junction left unmatched. CDR1 is SGHAT and CDR2 is FQDESV in the germline V gene (reference sequence). This chain's CDR3 is CASSSRTGLSPTGQYF. DNA for the CDR3: TGTGCCAGCAGCTCACGGACAGGGCTTTCTCCTACGGGGCAGTACTTC.

J is TRBJ2-2 and V is TRBV5-8; D not certain. V lost 2 bases to trimming and J lost 5 bases, with 10 bases between them. CDR3 length: 14 amino acids. The germline CDR1 and CDR2 sequences are SGHTS and YDEGEE. The CDR3 sequence is CASSFTSVTGELFF. Here the CDR3 DNA reads TGTGCCAGCAGCTTTACGTCAGTAACCGGGGAGCTGTTTTTT.

The chain has TRBV6-5 and TRBJ2-1; TRBD2 matches at 12 bases. Per the germline V gene, CDR1 is MNHEY and CDR2 is SVGAGI. The junction had 6 bases not matched to a gene; V was cut back by 2 bases and J by 7 bases. The length of the CDR3 is 16 residues. CDR3 amino acids: CASSYVLAGGQNEQFF. The CDR3 bases are TGTGCCAGCAGTTACGTCCTAGCGGGGGGGCAGAATGAGCAGTTCTTC.

This clone has just one count. The chain couples TRBV2 to TRBJ2-5, with D possibly being TRBD2 (6 bases). Trimming removed 7 bases from V and 2 bases from J, with 17 bases in between. CDR1 is SNHLY and CDR2 is FYNNEI in the germline V gene. The CDR3 contains 15 residues. CDR3 DNA sequence: TGTGCCAGCAAACGGGGATGGGGGGAACAAGAGACCCAGTACTTC. Its translation: CASKRGWGEQETQYF.

The CDR3 sequence: CASKPGQGINEKLFF. In DNA form, the CDR3 reads TGTGCCAGTAAGCCGGGACAGGGGATTAATGAAAAACTGTTTTTT. The V call is TRBV19, the J call TRBJ1-4, with 10 bases fitting TRBD1. The CDR3 totals 15 residues. With V trimmed by 7 bases and J by 4 bases, 6 bases remained unmatched. Germline-derived CDR1 and CDR2 are LNHDA and SQIVND (reference sequence).

This sequence joins TRBV6-5 and TRBJ2-4, with D possibly matching TRBD1 (6 bases). This CDR3 region has 15 residues. With 6 bases removed from V and 1 base from J, the gap between germline ends came to 13 bases. Germline CDR1 and CDR2: MNHEY and SVGAGI. The CDR3 DNA follows: TGTGCCAGCAGGCCCCAGGGGCCTGCCAAAAACATTCAGTACTTC. Its protein product is CASRPQGPAKNIQYF.

The CDR3 sequence is CASSGTGQGVNTEAFF. DNA of the CDR3: TGTGCCAGCAGCGGAACCGGACAGGGGGTGAACACTGAAGCTTTCTTT. The V call is TRBV7-9, the J call TRBJ1-1, with 10 positions matching TRBD1. CDR3 length: 16 residues. Trimming took 5 bases from V and 0 from J; bases not matched to a gene: 6. CDR1 is SEHNR and CDR2 is FQNEAQ in the germline V gene (reference sequence).

This sequence joins TRBV9 and TRBJ2-3, with unresolved D. There are 13 residues in the CDR3. Germline V gene sequence: CDR1 SGDLS, CDR2 YYNGEE. Between the trimmed V and J ends, which lost 4 bases and 2 bases, there was a span of 8 bases. CDR3 in DNA: TGTGCCAGCAGCCCCGAGGCCACAGATACGCAGTATTTT. Amino acids: CASSPEATDTQYF.

The chain joins TRBV27 to TRBJ2-1, with D hard to call. CDR1 is MNHEY, CDR2 SMNVEV, per germline (reference sequence). Trimming stripped 7 bases from V and 0 bases from J, with 7 bases between. The CDR3 totals 13 residues. DNA for the CDR3: TGTGCCAGCATGAGGAGCTCCTACAATGAGCAGTTCTTC. Translation: CASMRSSYNEQFF.

CDR3 in DNA: TGTGCCTGGACGGGGGGATTGAACACTGAAGCTTTCTTT. Translation: CAWTGGLNTEAFF. The chain combines TRBV30 with TRBJ1-1, with D perhaps matching TRBD1 (5 bases). This CDR3 region has 13 residues. In germline, CDR1 is GTSNPN, CDR2 SVGIG (reference sequence). V dropped 4 bases and J dropped 0 bases, with 9 bases sitting between them.

The rearrangement joins TRBV7-8 to TRBJ2-2; D possibly corresponds to TRBD2 (6 bases). Germline CDR1 and CDR2: SGHVS and FQNEAQ. The CDR3 consists of 13 residues. Trimming took 6 bases from V and 5 from J, leaving 10 bases between them. The chain's CDR3 is CASRYSGTGELFF. The CDR3 DNA is TGTGCCAGCAGATATAGCGGTACCGGGGAGCTGTTTTTT.

The rearrangement links TRBV5-8 to TRBJ1-4, with TRBD1 as a possible D gene (5 bases). CDR3 length: 15 amino acids. CDR1 SGHTS and CDR2 YDEGEE come from the germline V gene. V lost 4 bases and J 10 bases, leaving 20 bases between the germline ends. CDR3 amino acids: CASSRMKALGGKLFF. Here the CDR3 DNA reads TGTGCCAGCAGCCGGATGAAGGCCCTCGGGGGAAAACTGTTTTTT.

The chain recombines TRBV19 with TRBJ2-1; TRBD2 is a possible D gene (5 bases). Germline V gene lookup returns CDR1 LNHDA and CDR2 SQIVND (reference sequence). The CDR3 runs 14 residues. V was trimmed by 7 bases and J by 2 bases, leaving 12 bases between them. As DNA, the CDR3 is TGTGCCAGTACCCAGGACGGGACCTACAATGAGCAGTTCTTC. This translates into CASTQDGTYNEQFF.